This is a list of T cell receptor beta chains from one sample in a study of T cell repertoires in cytomegalovirus infection. Their recognized antigens are unknown. TCRdb redid the calling of the reads with MiXCR, one entry per CDR3 protein. Of fewer than 900,000 distinct CDR3 sequences in the sample, under 35% were seen once. Sample: cultured CD8+ T cells from PBMCs, taken from culture after CMV antigen stimulation. The origin of the receptors is a human donor in good health (CMV status not recorded). Some clones in this sample may be carry-over from other donors' samples. Both conserved end residues are part of each CDR3. Each record gives: V gene, clone size, J gene, D gene, CDR3 DNA, CDR3 protein. The D gene is left open where the match is weak. Clone size, where shown, is once, few, many, or a class for clones that have expanded.

v_gene: TRBV6-5; abundance: .; j_gene: TRBJ2-2; d_gene: TRBD1; CDR3nt: TGTGCCAGCAGTTACGCAGGACAGGGGCTCGGGGAGCTGTTTTTT; CDR3aa: CASSYAGQGLGELFF
v_gene: TRBV19; abundance: .; j_gene: TRBJ1-1; d_gene: .; CDR3nt: TGTGCCAGTAGACATAAGACTGAAGCTTTCTTT; CDR3aa: CASRHKTEAFF
v_gene: TRBV7-9; abundance: many; j_gene: TRBJ2-3; d_gene: .; CDR3nt: TGTGCCAGCCTCCTCGGGGGCTTCACAGATACGCAGTATTTT; CDR3aa: CASLLGGFTDTQYF
v_gene: TRBV9; abundance: few; j_gene: TRBJ2-5; d_gene: .; CDR3nt: TGTGCCAGCAGCGTAGAGGAGACAGACCAAGAGACCCAGTACTTC; CDR3aa: CASSVEETDQETQYF
v_gene: TRBV7-9; abundance: many; j_gene: TRBJ1-1; d_gene: TRBD1; CDR3nt: TGTGCCAGCAGCCGATCCCTGGACAGGGGGAATGAAGCTTTCTTT; CDR3aa: CASSRSLDRGNEAFF
v_gene: TRBV15; abundance: few; j_gene: TRBJ2-5; d_gene: .; CDR3nt: TGTGCCACCAGCAGCATCGGGCAGGTCGGAGAGACCCAGTACTTC; CDR3aa: CATSSIGQVGETQYF
v_gene: TRBV28; abundance: .; j_gene: TRBJ1-5; d_gene: .; CDR3nt: TGTGCCAGCAGTTTACGCCTTTTCAATCAGCCCCAGCATTTT; CDR3aa: CASSLRLFNQPQHF
v_gene: TRBV7-6; abundance: many; j_gene: TRBJ2-3; d_gene: TRBD2; CDR3nt: TGTGCCAGCAGCATACTAGCGGGCGCCACAGATACGCAGTATTTT; CDR3aa: CASSILAGATDTQYF
v_gene: TRBV4-2; abundance: .; j_gene: TRBJ1-2; d_gene: TRBD1; CDR3nt: TGTGCCAGCAGCCATATTACAGGGGGCGATGGCTACACCTTC; CDR3aa: CASSHITGGDGYTF
v_gene: TRBV7-8; abundance: .; j_gene: TRBJ1-1; d_gene: .; CDR3nt: TGTGCCAGCACCCCCTACGGGGATCGGGCTGAAGCTTTCTTT; CDR3aa: CASTPYGDRAEAFF
v_gene: TRBV20-1; abundance: .; j_gene: TRBJ2-3; d_gene: .; CDR3nt: TGCAGTGCTAGGGCCCGCAGGGCGGCAGATACGCAGTATTTT; CDR3aa: CSARARRAADTQYF
v_gene: TRBV20-1; abundance: .; j_gene: TRBJ2-1; d_gene: TRBD1; CDR3nt: TGCAGTGCTCGGACAGGGGGGACCTACAATGAGCAGTTCTTC; CDR3aa: CSARTGGTYNEQFF
v_gene: TRBV7-6; abundance: .; j_gene: TRBJ2-5; d_gene: .; CDR3nt: TGTGCCAGCAGCAACATAGAGACCCAGTACTTC; CDR3aa: CASSNIETQYF
v_gene: TRBV7-4; abundance: .; j_gene: TRBJ1-4; d_gene: .; CDR3nt: TGTGCCAACAGCCCGAGCAAGGCGACTAATGAAAAACTGTTTTTT; CDR3aa: CANSPSKATNEKLFF
v_gene: TRBV6-2/TRBV6-3; abundance: .; j_gene: TRBJ2-1; d_gene: .; CDR3nt: TGTGCCAGCAGAAAGGTCTACAATGAGCAGTTCTTC; CDR3aa: CASRKVYNEQFF
v_gene: TRBV2; abundance: .; j_gene: TRBJ2-1; d_gene: .; CDR3nt: TGTGCCAGCCCCCTAGAAGGGGGTGGCAATGAGCAGTTCTTC; CDR3aa: CASPLEGGGNEQFF
v_gene: TRBV6-5; abundance: .; j_gene: TRBJ1-1; d_gene: TRBD1; CDR3nt: TGTGCCAGCAGTACCGGACAGGTTAAGACTGAAGCTTTCTTT; CDR3aa: CASSTGQVKTEAFF
v_gene: TRBV28; abundance: few; j_gene: TRBJ2-2; d_gene: TRBD2; CDR3nt: TGTGCCAGCAGTTATTTAGCGGGGGCCCCGAACACCGGGGAGCTGTTTTTT; CDR3aa: CASSYLAGAPNTGELFF
v_gene: TRBV2; abundance: few; j_gene: TRBJ1-2; d_gene: .; CDR3nt: TGTGCCAGCATCGCGGCGGGTATCCCGATCTATGGCTACACCTTC; CDR3aa: CASIAAGIPIYGYTF
v_gene: TRBV2; abundance: .; j_gene: TRBJ1-1; d_gene: .; CDR3nt: TGTGCCAGCGCATTAAGTGAAGCTTTCTTT; CDR3aa: CASALSEAFF
v_gene: TRBV6-2/TRBV6-3; abundance: many; j_gene: TRBJ1-2; d_gene: TRBD1; CDR3nt: TGTGCCAGCAGTTTTGGACAGGGCTCGAATGGCTACACCTTC; CDR3aa: CASSFGQGSNGYTF
v_gene: TRBV12-3/TRBV12-4; abundance: .; j_gene: TRBJ2-2; d_gene: TRBD1; CDR3nt: TGTGCCAGCAGGGACAGGGCCGGGGAGCTGTTTTTT; CDR3aa: CASRDRAGELFF
v_gene: TRBV24-1; abundance: .; j_gene: TRBJ1-2; d_gene: .; CDR3nt: TGTGCCACCAGTGATTTGAACAGTATGGGCTACACCTTC; CDR3aa: CATSDLNSMGYTF
v_gene: TRBV10-3; abundance: few; j_gene: TRBJ2-2; d_gene: .; CDR3nt: TGTGCCATCGGGGGTTCCGGGGACTTCCTGAACACCGGGGAGCTGTTTTTT; CDR3aa: CAIGGSGDFLNTGELFF
v_gene: TRBV7-8; abundance: few; j_gene: TRBJ1-4; d_gene: TRBD1; CDR3nt: TGTGCCAGCAGTCTACAGGGGTTCCGTTCATATTTTGAAAAACTGTTTTTT; CDR3aa: CASSLQGFRSYFEKLFF
v_gene: TRBV6-1; abundance: .; j_gene: TRBJ2-1; d_gene: TRBD1; CDR3nt: TGTGCCAGCAGTTTTCCAGGGGGCGCAAACAATGAGCAGTTCTTC; CDR3aa: CASSFPGGANNEQFF
v_gene: TRBV7-9; abundance: few; j_gene: TRBJ2-5; d_gene: .; CDR3nt: TGTGCCAGCAGCTTAGTAGACTCCGGGGAGACCCAGTACTTC; CDR3aa: CASSLVDSGETQYF
v_gene: TRBV28; abundance: .; j_gene: TRBJ2-2; d_gene: .; CDR3nt: TGTGCCAGCAGTTTTGACCCCCTCTCGGAGCTGTTTTTT; CDR3aa: CASSFDPLSELFF
v_gene: TRBV15; abundance: few; j_gene: TRBJ2-1; d_gene: .; CDR3nt: TGTGCCACCAGCAGAGATCTGGGGGACACATTTTACAATGAGCAGTTCTTC; CDR3aa: CATSRDLGDTFYNEQFF
v_gene: TRBV7-6; abundance: .; j_gene: TRBJ1-2; d_gene: .; CDR3nt: TGTGCCAGCAGCTTAGGCAGGGTGCGGTATGGCTACACCTTC; CDR3aa: CASSLGRVRYGYTF
v_gene: TRBV7-2; abundance: many; j_gene: TRBJ2-7; d_gene: TRBD1; CDR3nt: TGTGCCAGCAGCCTCGATGGGACAGGAGACTACGAGCAGTACTTC; CDR3aa: CASSLDGTGDYEQYF
v_gene: TRBV7-6; abundance: .; j_gene: TRBJ2-3; d_gene: .; CDR3nt: TGTGTCAGCAGCTCGGGACATCTCACAGATACGCAGTATTTT; CDR3aa: CVSSSGHLTDTQYF
v_gene: TRBV10-3; abundance: once; j_gene: TRBJ1-4; d_gene: .; CDR3nt: TGTGCCATCGGGCAGGGGGAAAAACTGTTTTTT; CDR3aa: CAIGQGEKLFF
v_gene: TRBV27; abundance: .; j_gene: TRBJ2-1; d_gene: TRBD1; CDR3nt: TGTGCCAGCAGTTCCGACAGGGAGAGCTCCTACAATGAGCAGTTCTTC; CDR3aa: CASSSDRESSYNEQFF
v_gene: TRBV5-1; abundance: .; j_gene: TRBJ2-6; d_gene: .; CDR3nt: TGCGCCAGCAGCTTGGGTTTTGGGGCTGGGGCCAACGTCCTGACTTTC; CDR3aa: CASSLGFGAGANVLTF
v_gene: TRBV9; abundance: .; j_gene: TRBJ1-5; d_gene: .; CDR3nt: TGTGCCAGCAGCGCGGGGGTGGCCAATCAGCCCCAGCATTTT; CDR3aa: CASSAGVANQPQHF
v_gene: TRBV7-6; abundance: few; j_gene: TRBJ1-1; d_gene: .; CDR3nt: TGTGCCAGCAGCTTAGGGGGACAGAACACTGAAGCTTTCTTT; CDR3aa: CASSLGGQNTEAFF
v_gene: TRBV5-6; abundance: many; j_gene: TRBJ2-1; d_gene: .; CDR3nt: TGTGCCAGCAGCTTGTTGTCAGGGGCCGACTGGGATGAGCAGTTCTTC; CDR3aa: CASSLLSGADWDEQFF
v_gene: TRBV15; abundance: once; j_gene: TRBJ2-7; d_gene: TRBD1; CDR3nt: TGTGCCACCAGCATAGGGAAGGCCGGGACAGGCATTTACGAGCAGTACTTC; CDR3aa: CATSIGKAGTGIYEQYF
v_gene: TRBV7-9; abundance: .; j_gene: TRBJ2-1; d_gene: TRBD1; CDR3nt: TGTGCCAGCAGCACCCCACGGACAGGGGGCTCCTACAATGAGCAGTTCTTC; CDR3aa: CASSTPRTGGSYNEQFF
v_gene: TRBV5-6; abundance: .; j_gene: TRBJ1-1; d_gene: .; CDR3nt: TGTGCCAGCAGCTTGTCCAATCTGAACACTGAAGCTTTCTTT; CDR3aa: CASSLSNLNTEAFF
v_gene: TRBV18; abundance: few; j_gene: TRBJ2-7; d_gene: TRBD1; CDR3nt: TGTGCCAGCTCACCGGACAGGGGTCACGAGCAGTACTTC; CDR3aa: CASSPDRGHEQYF
v_gene: TRBV6-6; abundance: few; j_gene: TRBJ2-1; d_gene: .; CDR3nt: TGTGCCAGCAGTTACGGTGGCCTGGGTGAGCAGTTCTTC; CDR3aa: CASSYGGLGEQFF
v_gene: TRBV6-6; abundance: few; j_gene: TRBJ1-5; d_gene: .; CDR3nt: TGTGCCAGCAACGACAGTCCCAATCAGCCCCAGCATTTT; CDR3aa: CASNDSPNQPQHF
v_gene: TRBV7-9; abundance: .; j_gene: TRBJ2-1; d_gene: .; CDR3nt: TGTGCCAGCAGCCGGACGGAAGGGGAGACCTACAATGAGCAGTTCTTC; CDR3aa: CASSRTEGETYNEQFF
v_gene: TRBV4-3; abundance: few; j_gene: TRBJ1-3; d_gene: .; CDR3nt: TGCGCCAGCAGCCTCGAATCAGGGGATGGAAACACCATATATTTT; CDR3aa: CASSLESGDGNTIYF
v_gene: TRBV19; abundance: .; j_gene: TRBJ1-2; d_gene: .; CDR3nt: TGTGCCAGTAGTATAGGACATGGCTACACCTTC; CDR3aa: CASSIGHGYTF